The rows below give T cell receptor beta chains drawn from one sample of a study of shared clonotypes between healthy human individuals. TCRdb's table, derived via immunoSEQ multiplex PCR, lists solely in-frame clones and lacks some. The repertoire has a few hundred thousand clones, around 72% of them found once; the top ten carry 10%. The specimen was memory CD4+ T cells sorted from blood. All receptors derive from a man younger than 45 in good health. CDR3s include the opening cysteine and the closing phenylalanine or tryptophan. Fields, in order: D gene, J gene, clone size, V gene, CDR3 protein, CDR3 DNA. The D gene is left open where the match is weak. Not all rows give a size; the values are once, few, many and, for expanded clones, a class.

D gene: NA; J gene: TRBJ2-2; clone size: NA; V gene: TRBV7-8; CDR3 protein: CASSARHTGINTGELFF; CDR3 DNA: TGTGCCAGCAGCGCCCGGCACACCGGGATCAACACCGGGGAGCTGTTTTTT
D gene: TRBD2; J gene: TRBJ2-7; clone size: medium-sized; V gene: TRBV7-9; CDR3 protein: CASSPERGALYEQYF; CDR3 DNA: TGTGCCAGCAGCCCCGAGCGGGGCGCCCTCTACGAGCAGTACTTC
D gene: TRBD2; J gene: TRBJ2-1; clone size: few; V gene: TRBV19; CDR3 protein: CASVTSGSNHEQFF; CDR3 DNA: TGTGCCAGCGTTACTAGCGGGAGCAACCATGAGCAGTTCTTC
D gene: TRBD2; J gene: TRBJ2-1; clone size: NA; V gene: TRBV6-6; CDR3 protein: CASSPSGNEQFF; CDR3 DNA: TGTGCCAGCAGTCCTAGCGGAAATGAGCAGTTCTTC
D gene: NA; J gene: TRBJ1-4; clone size: NA; V gene: TRBV19; CDR3 protein: CASSIGGAYNEKLFF; CDR3 DNA: TGTGCCAGTAGTATAGGCGGAGCCTATAATGAAAAACTGTTTTTT
D gene: NA; J gene: TRBJ2-6; clone size: many; V gene: TRBV27; CDR3 protein: CASSLFGGTAGANVLTF; CDR3 DNA: TGTGCCAGCAGTTTATTTGGCGGGACGGCTGGGGCCAACGTCCTGACTTTC
D gene: NA; J gene: TRBJ2-3; clone size: NA; V gene: TRBV5-1; CDR3 protein: CASSFPGSTDTQYF; CDR3 DNA: TGCGCCAGCTCCTTCCCAGGTTCCACAGATACGCAGTATTTT
D gene: NA; J gene: TRBJ2-1; clone size: NA; V gene: TRBV7-9; CDR3 protein: CASSLAGLGEGNEQFF; CDR3 DNA: TGTGCCAGCAGCTTAGCGGGGCTAGGAGAGGGCAATGAGCAGTTCTTC
D gene: TRBD2; J gene: TRBJ2-1; clone size: NA; V gene: TRBV11-2; CDR3 protein: CASSLDYSGGPDYNEQFF; CDR3 DNA: TGTGCCAGCAGCTTAGATTATTCGGGAGGGCCGGACTACAATGAGCAGTTCTTC
D gene: NA; J gene: TRBJ1-2; clone size: NA; V gene: TRBV6-1; CDR3 protein: CASSETPSRGGYTF; CDR3 DNA: TGTGCCAGCAGTGAGACCCCCTCCAGGGGCGGCTACACCTTC
D gene: NA; J gene: TRBJ1-1; clone size: NA; V gene: TRBV11-2; CDR3 protein: CASSAQRSTEAFF; CDR3 DNA: TGTGCCAGCAGCGCCCAACGGAGCACTGAAGCTTTCTTT
D gene: TRBD1; J gene: TRBJ2-1; clone size: NA; V gene: TRBV18; CDR3 protein: CASSPETGVLNEQFF; CDR3 DNA: TGTGCCAGCTCACCAGAGACAGGGGTTTTGAATGAGCAGTTCTTC
D gene: TRBD2; J gene: TRBJ2-1; clone size: NA; V gene: TRBV7-9; CDR3 protein: CASSAAWEGNEQFF; CDR3 DNA: TGTGCCAGCAGCGCCGCCTGGGAGGGGAATGAGCAGTTCTTC
D gene: TRBD1; J gene: TRBJ2-2; clone size: NA; V gene: TRBV30; CDR3 protein: CAWRTQGASGELFF; CDR3 DNA: TGTGCCTGGCGGACCCAGGGGGCCTCCGGGGAGCTGTTTTTT
D gene: TRBD2; J gene: TRBJ2-1; clone size: once; V gene: TRBV15; CDR3 protein: CATSRPVAGAYNEQFF; CDR3 DNA: TGTGCCACCAGCAGACCTGTAGCGGGAGCTTACAATGAGCAGTTCTTC
D gene: NA; J gene: TRBJ1-1; clone size: few; V gene: TRBV13; CDR3 protein: CASSNLRGEAFF; CDR3 DNA: TGTGCCAGCAGCAACCTAAGGGGTGAAGCTTTCTTT
D gene: NA; J gene: TRBJ2-5; clone size: NA; V gene: TRBV9; CDR3 protein: CASSVEAAQETQYF; CDR3 DNA: TGTGCCAGCAGCGTAGAGGCAGCTCAAGAGACCCAGTACTTC
D gene: NA; J gene: TRBJ2-2; clone size: NA; V gene: TRBV7-9; CDR3 protein: CASSLGFGGLIGELFF; CDR3 DNA: TGTGCCAGCAGCTTAGGCTTCGGGGGGCTGATCGGGGAGCTGTTTTTT
D gene: NA; J gene: TRBJ2-4; clone size: NA; V gene: TRBV11-2; CDR3 protein: CASSLEGMVGQYF; CDR3 DNA: TGTGCCAGCAGCTTAGAGGGAATGGTAGGACAGTACTTC
D gene: NA; J gene: TRBJ1-5; clone size: NA; V gene: TRBV15; CDR3 protein: CMGPQPQHF; CDR3 DNA: TGCATGGGGCCTCAGCCCCAGCATTTT
D gene: NA; J gene: TRBJ1-1; clone size: NA; V gene: TRBV29-1; CDR3 protein: CSSQLGPNTEAFF; CDR3 DNA: TGCAGCTCCCAGTTGGGACCGAACACTGAAGCTTTCTTT
D gene: TRBD2; J gene: TRBJ2-7; clone size: NA; V gene: TRBV10-3; CDR3 protein: CAIRLAGVRDEQYF; CDR3 DNA: TGTGCCATCAGACTAGCGGGTGTACGGGACGAGCAGTACTTC
D gene: TRBD1; J gene: TRBJ1-1; clone size: NA; V gene: TRBV18; CDR3 protein: CASSPGTGNTEAFF; CDR3 DNA: TGTGCCAGCTCACCCGGGACAGGGAACACTGAAGCTTTCTTT
D gene: NA; J gene: TRBJ1-2; clone size: once; V gene: TRBV7-9; CDR3 protein: CVSSSDRYGYTF; CDR3 DNA: TGTGTCAGCAGCTCCGACAGATATGGCTACACCTTC
D gene: NA; J gene: TRBJ1-5; clone size: NA; V gene: TRBV5-6; CDR3 protein: CASSLGYGRTANQPQHF; CDR3 DNA: TGTGCCAGCAGCTTGGGTTACGGCAGAACGGCCAATCAGCCCCAGCATTTT
D gene: NA; J gene: TRBJ2-7; clone size: NA; V gene: TRBV7-9; CDR3 protein: CASSLDTQYEQYF; CDR3 DNA: TGTGCCAGCAGCTTAGACACTCAATACGAGCAGTACTTC
D gene: TRBD2; J gene: TRBJ2-5; clone size: NA; V gene: TRBV11-2; CDR3 protein: CASSLDRTSGRKETQYF; CDR3 DNA: TGTGCCAGCAGCTTAGACAGGACTAGCGGGAGAAAAGAGACCCAGTACTTC